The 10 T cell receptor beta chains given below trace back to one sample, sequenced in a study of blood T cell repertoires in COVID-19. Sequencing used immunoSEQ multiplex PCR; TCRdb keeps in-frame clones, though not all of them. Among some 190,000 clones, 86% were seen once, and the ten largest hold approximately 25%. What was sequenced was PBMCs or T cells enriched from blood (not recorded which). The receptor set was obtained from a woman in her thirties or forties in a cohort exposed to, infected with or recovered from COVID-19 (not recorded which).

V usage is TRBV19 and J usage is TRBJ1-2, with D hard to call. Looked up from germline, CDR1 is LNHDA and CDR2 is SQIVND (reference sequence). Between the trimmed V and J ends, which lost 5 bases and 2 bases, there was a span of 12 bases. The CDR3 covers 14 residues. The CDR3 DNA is TGTGCCAGTAGTGCCTCGGGAGGGAACTATGGCTACACCTTC. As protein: CASSASGGNYGYTF.

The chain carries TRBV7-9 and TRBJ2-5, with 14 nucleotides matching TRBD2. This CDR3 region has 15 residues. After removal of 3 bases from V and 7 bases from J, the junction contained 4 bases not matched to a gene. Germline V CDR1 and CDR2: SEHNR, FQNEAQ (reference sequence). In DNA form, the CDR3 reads TGTGCCAGCAGCTTGGGACTAGCGGGAGTGGTGACCCAGTACTTC. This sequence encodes CASSLGLAGVVTQYF. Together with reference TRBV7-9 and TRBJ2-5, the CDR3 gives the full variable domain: DTGVSQNPRHKITKRGQNVTFRCDPISEHNRLYWYRQTLGQGPEFLTYFQNEAQLEKSRLLSDRFSAERPKGSFSTLEIQRTEQGDSAMYLCASSLGLAGVVTQYFGPGTRLLVL.

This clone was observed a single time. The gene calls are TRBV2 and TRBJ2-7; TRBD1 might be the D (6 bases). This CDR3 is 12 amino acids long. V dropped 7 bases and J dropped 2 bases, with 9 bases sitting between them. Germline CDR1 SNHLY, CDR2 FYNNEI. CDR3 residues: CASTDRTYEQYF. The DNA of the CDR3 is TGTGCCAGCACGGACAGAACCTACGAGCAGTACTTC.

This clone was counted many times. The CDR3 region has the DNA TGTGCCAGCAGCGCCGGACAGTCCTCTGGAAACACCATATATTTT. It translates to CASSAGQSSGNTIYF. The V gene is TRBV3-1 (or the pseudogene TRBV3-2), the J gene TRBJ1-3; D perhaps matches TRBD1 (6 bases). The germline gives CDR1 LGHDT, CDR2 YNNKEL (reference sequence). Trimming cost V 5 bases and J 0 bases, with 11 bases left between them. There are 15 residues in the CDR3.

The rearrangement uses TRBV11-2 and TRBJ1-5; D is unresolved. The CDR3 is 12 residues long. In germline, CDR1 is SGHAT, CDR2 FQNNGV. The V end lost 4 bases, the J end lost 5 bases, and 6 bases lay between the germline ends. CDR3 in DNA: TGTGCCAGCAGCTCGGTACATCAGCCCCAGCATTTT. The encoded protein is CASSSVHQPQHF.

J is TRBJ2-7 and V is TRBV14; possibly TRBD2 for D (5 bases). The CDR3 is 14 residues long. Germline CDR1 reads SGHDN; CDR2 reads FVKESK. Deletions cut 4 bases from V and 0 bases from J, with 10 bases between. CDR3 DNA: TGTGCCAGCAGCCCCTGGGCGGGCTCCTACGAGCAGTACTTC. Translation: CASSPWAGSYEQYF.

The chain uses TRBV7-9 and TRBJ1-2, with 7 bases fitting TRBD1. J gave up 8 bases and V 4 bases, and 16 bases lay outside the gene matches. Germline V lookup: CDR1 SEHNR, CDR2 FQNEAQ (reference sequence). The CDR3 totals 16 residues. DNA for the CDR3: TGTGCCAGCAGCTCGGACAGGTTCCGGTTGCTTGGGGGCTACACCTTC. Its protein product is CASSSDRFRLLGGYTF.

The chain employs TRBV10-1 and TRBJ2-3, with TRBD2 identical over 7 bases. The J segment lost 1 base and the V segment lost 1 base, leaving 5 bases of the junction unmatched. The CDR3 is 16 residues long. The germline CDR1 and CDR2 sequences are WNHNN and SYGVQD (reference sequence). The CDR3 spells CASSEFRSGGTDTQYF. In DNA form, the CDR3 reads TGCGCCAGCAGTGAGTTTCGGAGCGGGGGCACAGATACGCAGTATTTT.

The CDR3 reads CATSRDNGQGVGKLFF. Written as DNA, the CDR3 is TGTGCCACCAGCAGAGATAATGGGCAGGGTGTTGGAAAACTGTTTTTT. This chain uses TRBV15 with TRBJ1-4, with D maybe TRBD1 (5 bases). Germline V gene sequence: CDR1 LNHNV, CDR2 YYDKDF (reference sequence). V lost 0 bases, J lost 10 bases, and 18 bases lay in between. The CDR3 has 16 residues.

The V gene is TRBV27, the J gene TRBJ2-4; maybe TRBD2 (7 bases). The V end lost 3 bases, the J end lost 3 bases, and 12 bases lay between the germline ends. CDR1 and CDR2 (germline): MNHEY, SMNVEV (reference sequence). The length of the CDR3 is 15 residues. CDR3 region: CASSLRGRGKNIQYF. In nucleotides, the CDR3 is TGTGCCAGCAGTTTGAGGGGGAGGGGCAAAAACATTCAGTACTTC.